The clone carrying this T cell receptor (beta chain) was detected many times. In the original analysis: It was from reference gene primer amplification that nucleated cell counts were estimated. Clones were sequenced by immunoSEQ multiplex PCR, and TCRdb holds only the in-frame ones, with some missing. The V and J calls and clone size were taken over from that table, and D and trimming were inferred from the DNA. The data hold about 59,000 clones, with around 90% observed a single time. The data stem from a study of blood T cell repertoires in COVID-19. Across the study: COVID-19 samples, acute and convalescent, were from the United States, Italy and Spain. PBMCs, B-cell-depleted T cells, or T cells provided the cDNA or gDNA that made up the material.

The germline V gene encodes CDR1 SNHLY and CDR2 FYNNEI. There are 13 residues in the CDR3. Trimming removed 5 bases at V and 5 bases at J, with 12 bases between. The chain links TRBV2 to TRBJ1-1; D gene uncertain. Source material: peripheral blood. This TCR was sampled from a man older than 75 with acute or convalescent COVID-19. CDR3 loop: CASSLNQETEAFF. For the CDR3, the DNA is TGTGCCAGCAGTCTGAACCAGGAAACTGAAGCTTTCTTT.